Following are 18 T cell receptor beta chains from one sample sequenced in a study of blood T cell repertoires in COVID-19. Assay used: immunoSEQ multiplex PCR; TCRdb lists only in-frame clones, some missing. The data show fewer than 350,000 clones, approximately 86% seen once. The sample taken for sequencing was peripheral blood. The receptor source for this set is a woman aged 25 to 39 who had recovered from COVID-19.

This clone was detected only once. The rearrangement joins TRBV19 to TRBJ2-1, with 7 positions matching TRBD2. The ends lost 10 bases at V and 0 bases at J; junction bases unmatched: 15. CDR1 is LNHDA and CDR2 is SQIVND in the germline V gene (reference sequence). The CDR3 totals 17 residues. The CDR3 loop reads CATERGERGSSYNEQFF. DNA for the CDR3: TGTGCCACCGAACGAGGGGAGCGGGGAAGCTCCTACAATGAGCAGTTCTTC.

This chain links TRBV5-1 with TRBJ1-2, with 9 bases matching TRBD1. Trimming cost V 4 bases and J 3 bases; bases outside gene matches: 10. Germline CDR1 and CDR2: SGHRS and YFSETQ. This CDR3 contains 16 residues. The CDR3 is CASSAGEGQGDYGYTF. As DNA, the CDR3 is TGCGCCAGCAGCGCTGGAGAGGGACAGGGCGACTATGGCTACACCTTC.

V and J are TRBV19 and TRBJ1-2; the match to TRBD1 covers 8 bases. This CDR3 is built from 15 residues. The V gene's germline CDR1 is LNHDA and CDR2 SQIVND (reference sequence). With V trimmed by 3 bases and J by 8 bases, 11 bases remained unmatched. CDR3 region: CASSIRSAGGRGYTF. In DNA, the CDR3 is TGTGCCAGTAGTATTCGGTCGGCAGGGGGCAGGGGCTACACCTTC.

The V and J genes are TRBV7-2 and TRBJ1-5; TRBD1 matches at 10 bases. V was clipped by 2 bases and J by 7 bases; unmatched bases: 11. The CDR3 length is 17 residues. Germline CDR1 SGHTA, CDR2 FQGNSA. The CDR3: CASSLLSRQGARQPQHF. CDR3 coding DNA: TGTGCCAGCAGCTTACTGTCGCGACAGGGGGCTCGCCAGCCCCAGCATTTT.

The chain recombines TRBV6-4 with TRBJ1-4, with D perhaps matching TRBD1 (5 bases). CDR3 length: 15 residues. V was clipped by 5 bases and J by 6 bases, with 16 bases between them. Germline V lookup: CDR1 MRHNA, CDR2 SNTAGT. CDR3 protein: CASSKFRDWDEKLFF. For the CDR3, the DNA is TGTGCCAGCAGTAAATTTCGGGACTGGGATGAAAAACTGTTTTTT.

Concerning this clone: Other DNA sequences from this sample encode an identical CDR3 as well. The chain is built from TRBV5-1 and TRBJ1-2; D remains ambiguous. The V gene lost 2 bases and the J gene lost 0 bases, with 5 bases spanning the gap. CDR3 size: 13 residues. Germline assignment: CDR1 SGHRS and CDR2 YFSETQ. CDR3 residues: CASSFGTNYGYTF. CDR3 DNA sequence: TGCGCCAGCAGCTTTGGCACTAACTATGGCTACACCTTC.

CDR3 DNA: TGTGCCAGCACCCCGGAGGATGGTTCACCCCTCCACTTT. This translates into CASTPEDGSPLHF. V is TRBV6-6 and J is TRBJ1-6; no reliable D call. The V end lost 7 bases, the J end lost 9 bases, and 13 bases lay between the germline ends. The CDR3 covers 13 residues. Looked up from germline, CDR1 is MNHNY and CDR2 is SVGAGI (reference sequence).

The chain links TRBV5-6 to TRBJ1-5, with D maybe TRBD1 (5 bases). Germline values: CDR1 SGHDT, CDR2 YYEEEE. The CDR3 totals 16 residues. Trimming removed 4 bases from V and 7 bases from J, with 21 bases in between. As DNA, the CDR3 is TGTGCCAGCAGCGCGCAGCAGGGAAGTAGCAGCCAGCCCCAGCATTTT. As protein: CASSAQQGSSSQPQHF.

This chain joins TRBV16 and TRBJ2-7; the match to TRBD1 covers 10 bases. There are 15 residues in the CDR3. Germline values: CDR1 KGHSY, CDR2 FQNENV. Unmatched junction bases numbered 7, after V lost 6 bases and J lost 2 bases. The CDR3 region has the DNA TGTGCCAGCAGTGACAGGACAGGGGGAACCTACGAGCAGTACTTC. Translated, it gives CASSDRTGGTYEQYF.

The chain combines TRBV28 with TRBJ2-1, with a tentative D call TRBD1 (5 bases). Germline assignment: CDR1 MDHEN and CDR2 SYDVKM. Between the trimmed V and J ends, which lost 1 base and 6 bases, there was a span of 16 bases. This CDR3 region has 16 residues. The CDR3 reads CASSLLGVGAVNEQFF. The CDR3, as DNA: TGTGCCAGCAGTTTATTAGGGGTAGGGGCGGTCAATGAGCAGTTCTTC. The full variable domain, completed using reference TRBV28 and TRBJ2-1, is DVKVTQSSRYLVKRTGEKVFLECVQDMDHENMFWYRQDPGLGLRLIYFSYDVKMKEKGDIPEGYSVSREKKERFSLILESASTNQTSMYLCASSLLGVGAVNEQFFGPGTRLTVL.

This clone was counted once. The CDR3 sequence: CASSLPGSWNEQFF. The CDR3 region has the DNA TGTGCCAGCAGTTTACCCGGGAGTTGGAATGAGCAGTTCTTC. V usage is TRBV6-2 or TRBV6-3 and J usage is TRBJ2-1, with a weak D call TRBD2 (6 bases). The CDR3 sequence is 14 residues long. Germline V gene data show CDR1 as MNHEY and CDR2 as SVGEGT. V gave up 4 bases and J gave up 7 bases, with 14 bases separating them.

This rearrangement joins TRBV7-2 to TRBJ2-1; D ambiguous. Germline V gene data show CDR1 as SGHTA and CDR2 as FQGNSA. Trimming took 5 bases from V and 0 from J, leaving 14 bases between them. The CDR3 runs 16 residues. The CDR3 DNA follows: TGTGCCAGCAGCGCCCCTACTTCTAGCTCCTACAATGAGCAGTTCTTC. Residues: CASSAPTSSSYNEQFF.

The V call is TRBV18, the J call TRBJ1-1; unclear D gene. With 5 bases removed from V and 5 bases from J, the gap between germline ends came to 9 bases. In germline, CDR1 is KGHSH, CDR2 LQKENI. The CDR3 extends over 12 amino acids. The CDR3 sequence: CASSREGTEAFF. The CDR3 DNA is TGTGCCAGCTCAAGGGAGGGAACTGAAGCTTTCTTT.

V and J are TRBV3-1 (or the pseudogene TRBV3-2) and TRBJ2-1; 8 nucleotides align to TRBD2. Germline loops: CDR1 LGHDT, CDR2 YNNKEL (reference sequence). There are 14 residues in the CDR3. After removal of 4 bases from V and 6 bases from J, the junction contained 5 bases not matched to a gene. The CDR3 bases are TGTGCCAGCAGCCTCCGGGGGGGCCTCAATGAGCAGTTCTTC. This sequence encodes CASSLRGGLNEQFF.

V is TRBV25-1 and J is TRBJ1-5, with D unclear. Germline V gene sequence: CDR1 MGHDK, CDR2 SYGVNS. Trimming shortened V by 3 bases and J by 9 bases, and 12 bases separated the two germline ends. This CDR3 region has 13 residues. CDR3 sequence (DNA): TGTGCCAGCAGTGACCTCACAGATGGGCCCCAGCATTTT. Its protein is CASSDLTDGPQHF.

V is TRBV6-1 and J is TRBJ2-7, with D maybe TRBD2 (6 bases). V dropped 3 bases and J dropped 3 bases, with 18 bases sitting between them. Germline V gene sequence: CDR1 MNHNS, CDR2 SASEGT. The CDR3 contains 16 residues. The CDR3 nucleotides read TGTGCCAGCAGTGATAAGATACTAGCTTCCGACTACGAGCAGTACTTC. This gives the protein CASSDKILASDYEQYF.

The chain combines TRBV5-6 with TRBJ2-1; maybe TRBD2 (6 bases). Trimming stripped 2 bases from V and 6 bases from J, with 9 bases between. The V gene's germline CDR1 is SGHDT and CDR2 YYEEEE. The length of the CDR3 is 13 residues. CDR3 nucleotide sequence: TGTGCCAGCAGCTTCCTAGCGAGCAATGAGCAGTTCTTC. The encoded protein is CASSFLASNEQFF.

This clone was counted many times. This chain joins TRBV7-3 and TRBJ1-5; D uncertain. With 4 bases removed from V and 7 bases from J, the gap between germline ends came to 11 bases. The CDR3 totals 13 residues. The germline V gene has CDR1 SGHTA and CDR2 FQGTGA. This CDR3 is CASSSTSGQPQHF. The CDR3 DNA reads TGTGCCAGCAGCTCAACATCAGGACAGCCCCAGCATTTT. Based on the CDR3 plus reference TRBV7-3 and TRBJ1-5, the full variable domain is GAGVSQTPSNKVTEKGKYVELRCDPISGHTALYWYRQSLGQGPEFLIYFQGTGAADDSGLPNDRFFAVRPEGSVSTLKIQRTERGDSAVYLCASSSTSGQPQHFGDGTRLSIL.